The source of this TCR beta chain is a study of identical twins. General study points: Weaker excess twin sharing was observed in beta out-of-frame sequences.

This clonotype was seen only a few times. What it recognizes is unknown. CDR1 and CDR2 (germline): MNHEY, SVGAGI. The CDR3 covers 16 residues. Trimming at V came to 4 bases and at J to 4 bases, leaving 9 bases not matched to a gene. MiXCR was run by TCRdb on the 5' RACE reads, yielding one entry per CDR3 protein. The table lists approximately 700,000 distinct CDR3 sequences, about 18% of them singletons. These data are also associated with another study on T cells expressing NK-cell markers. As reported in that work: Researchers report these clonotypes also headed the CD3+CD56-NKG2C+ fraction in four donors.

The sequence derives from a woman aged 18-30 years in good health. Sequenced material: PBMCs. V gene TRBV6-5 combines with J gene TRBJ2-1; 8 nucleotides align to TRBD2. This CDR3 is CASSFRGTRYYNEQFF. CDR3 DNA: TGTGCCAGCAGTTTTCGCGGGACTAGATATTACAATGAGCAGTTCTTC.